This TCR beta chain was profiled in a study of blood T cell repertoires in COVID-19. Across the whole study: Sources were T cells, B-cell-depleted T cells, or PBMCs; the material itself was cDNA or gDNA.

The CDR3 totals 15 residues. After removal of 4 bases from V and 3 bases from J, the junction contained 5 bases not matched to a gene. Germline V CDR1 and CDR2: SGHRS, YFSETQ. The repertoire was sequenced with immunoSEQ multiplex PCR; TCRdb's copy has only in-frame clones and lacks some. The table shows tens of thousands of clones, with 87% occurring only once. The TCR originated in a woman aged 80 or older with acute or convalescent COVID-19. Sequenced sample: peripheral blood. V usage is TRBV5-1 and J usage is TRBJ2-4; the match to TRBD1 covers 9 bases. For the CDR3, the DNA is TGCGCCAGCAGCCAGGGACAGGGCGACAAAAACATTCAGTACTTC. Protein sequence: CASSQGQGDKNIQYF.